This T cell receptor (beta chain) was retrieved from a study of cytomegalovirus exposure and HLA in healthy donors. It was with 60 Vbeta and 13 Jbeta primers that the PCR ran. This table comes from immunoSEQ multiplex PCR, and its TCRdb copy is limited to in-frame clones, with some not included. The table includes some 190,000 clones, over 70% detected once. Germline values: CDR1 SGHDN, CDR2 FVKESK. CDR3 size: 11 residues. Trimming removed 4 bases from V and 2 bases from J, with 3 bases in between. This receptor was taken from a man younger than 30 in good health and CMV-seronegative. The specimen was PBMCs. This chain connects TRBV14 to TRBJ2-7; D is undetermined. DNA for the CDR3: TGTGCCAGCAGCCGTACCTACGAGCAGTACTTC. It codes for CASSRTYEQYF.